This T cell receptor (beta chain) was captured by sequencing in a study of blood T cell repertoires in COVID-19. The overall study: Sites across the United States, Italy and Spain contributed samples from acute and convalescent COVID-19. T cells, B-cell-depleted T cells, or PBMCs provided the cDNA or gDNA that served as material.

Sequencing used immunoSEQ multiplex PCR; TCRdb keeps in-frame clones, though not all of them. The table includes 150,000 or so clones, more than 85% detected once. Germline V gene data show CDR1 as SGHDN and CDR2 as FVKESK. The CDR3 loop spans 15 amino acids. V was clipped by 4 bases and J by 2 bases; unmatched bases: 7. The rearrangement joins TRBV14 to TRBJ1-1; TRBD1 aligns across 7 bases. The clonotype was recovered from a young man with acute or convalescent COVID-19. Sequences were obtained from peripheral blood. The CDR3 here is CASSRAGQANTEAFF. In nucleotides, the CDR3 is TGTGCCAGCAGCCGGGCTGGACAGGCCAACACTGAAGCTTTCTTT.